The rows below give T cell receptor beta chains drawn from one sample of a study of T cell responses to AZD1222 COVID-19 vaccine. Method: immunoSEQ multiplex PCR; TCRdb's copy keeps in-frame clones and lacks some. Among roughly 120,000 clones listed, approximately 90% were seen once. Sample: peripheral blood, taken 28 days after the second AZD1222 dose. The receptors originated from an adult who received the AZD1222 COVID-19 vaccine. Both conserved end residues are part of each CDR3.

V gene: TRBV7-8
J gene: TRBJ1-2
CDR3 protein: CASSLPTNDREVWNHAGYTF

V gene: TRBV25-1
J gene: TRBJ1-2
CDR3 protein: CASSPPRTANYGYTF

V gene: TRBV4-1
J gene: TRBJ1-2
CDR3 protein: CASSQEWSGGLYGYTF

V gene: TRBV9
J gene: TRBJ2-1
CDR3 protein: CASSVETGPYNEQFF

V gene: TRBV7-8
J gene: TRBJ2-2
CDR3 protein: CASSLGSGELFF

V gene: TRBV28
J gene: TRBJ2-5
CDR3 protein: CASLTGGTQYF

V gene: TRBV30
J gene: TRBJ1-5
CDR3 protein: CAWSSGRGPYSNQPQHF

V gene: TRBV5-1
J gene: TRBJ2-2
CDR3 protein: CASSLGQGLTGELFF

V gene: TRBV4-3
J gene: TRBJ2-7
CDR3 protein: CASSQGRTYEQYF

V gene: TRBV6-4
J gene: TRBJ1-2
CDR3 protein: CASSEGQGHQGYTF

V gene: TRBV7-2
J gene: TRBJ2-3
CDR3 protein: CASSYARLADTQYF

V gene: TRBV7-9
J gene: TRBJ1-1
CDR3 protein: CASSSSQGNAGIPEAFF

V gene: TRBV6-2/TRBV6-3
J gene: TRBJ1-1
CDR3 protein: CASSYPGIAVNTEAFF

V gene: TRBV18
J gene: TRBJ2-7
CDR3 protein: CASSPPAQNYEQYF

V gene: TRBV2
J gene: TRBJ1-5
CDR3 protein: CASSEIGTGGYQPQHF

V gene: TRBV7-3
J gene: TRBJ1-1
CDR3 protein: CASSQGRGEAFF

V gene: TRBV18
J gene: TRBJ2-7
CDR3 protein: CASSPKALSGPRPSYEQYF

V gene: TRBV15
J gene: TRBJ1-4
CDR3 protein: CATSSRVVNEKLFF

V gene: TRBV6-4
J gene: TRBJ1-2
CDR3 protein: CASTETTGLRYGYTF

V gene: TRBV7-3
J gene: TRBJ2-1
CDR3 protein: CASSSPGLAGGAVFNEQFF

V gene: TRBV11-3
J gene: TRBJ2-1
CDR3 protein: CASSLSGRAYNEQFF

V gene: TRBV6-2/TRBV6-3
J gene: TRBJ1-5
CDR3 protein: CASSYSRREPQHF

V gene: TRBV9
J gene: TRBJ1-3
CDR3 protein: CASSVGSSGNTIYF

V gene: TRBV9
J gene: TRBJ2-5
CDR3 protein: CASSMDRSQGETQYF

V gene: TRBV6-6
J gene: TRBJ1-2
CDR3 protein: CASMGTRYGYTF

V gene: TRBV12-3/TRBV12-4
J gene: TRBJ2-1
CDR3 protein: CASSLVNEQFF

V gene: TRBV7-8
J gene: TRBJ2-2
CDR3 protein: CAEYGASGSNTGELFF

V gene: TRBV30
J gene: TRBJ2-3
CDR3 protein: CAWGDTNTQYF

V gene: TRBV19
J gene: TRBJ1-5
CDR3 protein: CASSTRQLYSNQPQHF

V gene: TRBV7-3
J gene: TRBJ2-3
CDR3 protein: CASSLPRGGGDTQYF

V gene: TRBV6-2/TRBV6-3
J gene: TRBJ2-5
CDR3 protein: CASSVGEEGETQYF

V gene: TRBV5-5
J gene: TRBJ2-5
CDR3 protein: CASSLTGGAETQYF

V gene: TRBV27
J gene: TRBJ1-1
CDR3 protein: CASSSQGYTEAFF

V gene: TRBV7-2
J gene: TRBJ1-3
CDR3 protein: CASSLGNTIYF

V gene: TRBV6-5
J gene: TRBJ1-5
CDR3 protein: CASSYSRISNQPQHF

V gene: TRBV30
J gene: TRBJ1-1
CDR3 protein: CAWSERGGFGAFF

V gene: TRBV5-1
J gene: TRBJ2-7
CDR3 protein: CASSLGHTGALTREQYF

V gene: TRBV18
J gene: TRBJ1-4
CDR3 protein: CASSPEGISTEKLFF

V gene: TRBV7-2
J gene: TRBJ1-6
CDR3 protein: CASSLGRENSPLHF

V gene: TRBV12-3/TRBV12-4
J gene: TRBJ2-1
CDR3 protein: CASTSGQRGYQFF

V gene: TRBV7-9
J gene: TRBJ2-7
CDR3 protein: CASSPKKGQVSLLRLEQYF

V gene: TRBV3-1/TRBV3-2
J gene: TRBJ2-1
CDR3 protein: CASSQGNWAGNEQFF

V gene: TRBV15
J gene: TRBJ1-1
CDR3 protein: CATSGGGSPLQAFF

V gene: TRBV6-4
J gene: TRBJ2-3
CDR3 protein: CASSEAGATDTQYF

V gene: TRBV19
J gene: TRBJ1-5
CDR3 protein: CASSWTGGYLGNQPQHF

V gene: TRBV18
J gene: TRBJ1-4
CDR3 protein: CASSRGLNEKLFF

V gene: TRBV27
J gene: TRBJ2-7
CDR3 protein: CASTSLTGTSTVLSYEQYF

V gene: TRBV6-5
J gene: TRBJ2-7
CDR3 protein: CASGRAASYEQYF

V gene: TRBV9
J gene: TRBJ1-1
CDR3 protein: CASSAEGLQNTEAFF

V gene: TRBV5-6
J gene: TRBJ2-5
CDR3 protein: CASSRQETQYF